This T cell receptor beta chain was recovered during a study of cytomegalovirus exposure and HLA in healthy donors (TCRdb year 2017). For the study in its entirety: An earlier analysis of a few hundred of the donors reported 276 Gb of sequence data and 117 million unique TCR beta sequences obtained from around 190 million T cells. About 310 gigabases of sequencing data and roughly 90 million unique TCR sequences were included in an early release covering about 700 HLA-typed donors. Of the roughly 420 genotyped donors, more than 75% were placed in the genetic ancestry cluster associated with self-reported Caucasian donors. The study was designed to test whether signatures of past pathogen exposure could be identified by cataloging public T cell receptors. Using immunosequencing, the study profiled T cell repertoires from 666 subjects and related those repertoires to cytomegalovirus serostatus. Besides the first cohort of about 730 subjects, a separate validation cohort made up of roughly 120 different subjects was used. To predict cytomegalovirus infection status, the study brought together high-throughput TCR immunosequencing, statistical association of individual TCRs with disease status, and machine learning. To study patterns of TCR occurrence, a later analysis re-analyzed previously published TCR beta repertoires from more than 550 donors and added high-resolution HLA genotyping. Rather than using new phenotypic data, the later analysis identified candidate immune exposures from TCR beta sequences and from how often those sequences occurred across donors. To decide whether each TCR beta V gene segment behaved as functional or pseudogenic, an earlier analysis of some 600 of the donors relied on high-throughput TCR beta sequencing. Donor age, sex, ethnicity and CMV serostatus were collected together with the repertoire data. Genome-wide SNP genotypes for about three fifths of the roughly 670 donors were used in a later genetic analysis, which treated that subset as a discovery cohort. All discovery cohort repertoires had been generated on a single sequencing platform. Both class I and class II loci were covered by HLA typing, at four-digit resolution. The number of typed donors differed by locus: about 620-640 for A, B, C, DRB1 and DQB1; 522 for DQA1; 600 to 610 for DPA1; and some 470 for DPB1. Because of strong linkage in the cohort, roughly 5 DR-DQ haplotypes were treated as single units for association and clustering. Across roughly 420 genotyped donors of the cohort, an average of approximately 220,000 unique TCR beta nucleotide sequences per donor were sequenced, and roughly 18% of those sequences were non-productive. The full study reports these points: A group of highly shared sequence variants was considered likely to be a technical artifact of the sequencing pipeline. An earlier analysis of around 600 of the donors showed that most TCR beta V segments appeared in productive rearrangements either about 87% or about 30% of the time, which broadly matched IMGT annotations. The classifier was reported to diagnose cytomegalovirus status with high specificity and sensitivity in both the original cohort and the validation cohort. The presence/absence analyses assumed that sequencing depth was roughly uniform across donors, and that assumption may not be true. When HLA alleles, especially DR and DQ, strongly co-occurred, TCR associations were difficult to assign to individual alleles. This cohort had only TCR beta chains sequenced, and the lack of alpha or paired-chain data limited which features could be detected. In a later analysis, HLA-associated TCR beta chains showed more clonal expansion and lower generation probabilities than non-associated chains that were equally common. Linkage disequilibrium might explain the correlated functional status among segregating V segments, but an unknown experimental factor could not be excluded. According to a later analysis, TCR association rates differed among HLA loci, with DRB1 alleles showing the most associated TCRs and HLA-C alleles showing the fewest. Because counts were too low, about 15 rarely observed V segments, including chromosome 9 orphons, were left out of the earlier analysis of 500 to 750 of the donors. According to the authors, the approach could potentially be generalized to other disease states and immunological phenotypes. The only immune exposure information available for the cohort was CMV serostatus. A further reported finding was that TCR beta sequences accurately predicted the HLA-A and HLA-B alleles for most subjects in the first cohort. The study listed 150 to 200 TCR beta chains as associated with cytomegalovirus. At a false discovery rate of 0.05, a later analysis linked 15,000 to 20,000 TCR beta sequences to specific HLA alleles. Because HLA typing was missing for some donors at each locus, association tests included only the typed subset. In a later genetic analysis, a missense DCLRE1C variant was associated with V-gene and J-gene trimming of TCR beta chains, and the association was replicated in an independent cohort. According to a later genetic analysis, donors in an Asian-associated ancestry cluster had fewer N-insertions in productive TCRs than the approximately 710-donor mean. Some IMGT-functional V segments, including TRBV6-2 and TRBV6-3, could not be told apart with the 87-base-pair reads, so those segments were excluded. While some public TCRs were present in many individuals, most TCR sequences turned up only very rarely across donors. In vitro tests confirmed that a few of the cytomegalovirus-associated TCR beta chains recognize cytomegalovirus antigens. Several of the top co-occurrence clusters appeared to be linked to parvovirus B19, influenza, CMV and Epstein-Barr virus, according to a later analysis. Most CMV-associated TCR beta chains appeared to be HLA-restricted in a later analysis, and the HLA associations seemed to be driven largely by CMV exposure.

In total, 500 to 700 healthy bone marrow donors made up the cohort. All cohort members were sampled while nominally healthy, although unrecorded immune exposures were likely present. The donor tested CMV seropositive and was one of the 289 seropositive cohort members. Every donor gave a peripheral blood sample, and the peripheral blood mononuclear cells from that sample were used for TCR beta sequencing. The Qiagen DNeasy Blood Extraction Kit was used to extract genomic DNA from the blood cell samples. Inclusive of the bounding cysteine and phenylalanine, the CDR3 is 14 residues long. Kept here is only the CDR3 DNA, which spans 42 bases and is read in frame from base 1. Based on the germline V gene, the CDR1 and CDR2 sequences are SGHVS and FQNEAQ. Clipping removes 2 bases from V and 6 bases from J, with 3 as the unmatched junction base count. On this clone: Its recognized antigen is unknown. No much larger clone exists at a distance of one base, and base qualities are not known.

The library relied on the immunoSEQ multiplex PCR assay. The multiplex PCR relied on a mix of 60 forward primers for TCR Vbeta segments and 13 reverse primers for TCR Jbeta segments. Amplification of the CDR3 region of rearranged TCR beta genes was performed with a multiplex PCR assay on genomic DNA. Amplified TCR beta libraries were sequenced as 87-base-pair reads on the Illumina HiSeq System. Per the source publication's procedure: A later analysis counted about 80 million unique TCR beta chains across the 650 to 700 repertoires, and 10 million to 11 million of these chains were shared by at least two donors. To remove PCR and sequencing errors, raw reads were error-corrected and collapsed into unique sequences using a nearest-neighbor algorithm that merged closely related sequences. Alignment of CDR3 sequences to IMGT reference sequences was used to assign V, D and J gene segments. Each retained sequence needed at least a six-nucleotide match to both a V gene segment and a J gene segment. Rearrangements were classified as productive when the CDR3 lacked stop codons and remained in frame with V and J, and all other rearrangements were classified as non-productive. Following IMGT convention, CDR3 was defined as the stretch from the second conserved V-encoded cysteine up to the conserved J-encoded phenylalanine. The earlier analysis of a few hundred of the donors excluded any sequence lacking an unambiguous match to a single V gene segment. In an earlier analysis of more than 500 of the donors, a V segment was called functional when productive rearrangements were above 56.7%, and segregating when the standard deviation between donors exceeded 5%. A statistical classification framework was built for diagnosing cytomegalovirus status from the catalog of TCR beta chain sequences. In a later analysis, TCR nucleotide sequences were compared against IMGT/GENE-DB human TR gene sequences so that V and J genes could be assigned. A later analysis assigned CDR3 sequences and most-parsimonious VDJ recombination scenarios with the TCRdist pipeline. In a later analysis, every TCR beta chain was defined by the combination of its CDR3 amino acid sequence and its V-gene family, and reads without a unique V-gene family were dropped. A later analysis removed nearly 600 highly shared, low-generation-probability nucleotide sequences to deal with suspected cross-contamination and a sequencing artifact. For each public chain, a later analysis derived a clonal expansion index from normalized ranks of inferred template counts within each repertoire. A later analysis computed generation probabilities with a VDJ recombination model fitted to out-of-frame rearrangements, and checked the results against IGoR. Hypergeometric tests were used in a later analysis to score TCR-TCR, TCR-HLA and TCR-CMV co-occurrence, with a repertoire-size bias correction applied to the TCR pairs. In a later analysis, false discovery rates were estimated by permuting HLA or CMV assignments 20 times. In a later analysis, co-occurring TCRs were grouped with DBSCAN, and TCRdist sequence similarity was added when clustering was performed within HLA-allele-positive subsets. Repertoires with fewer than 30,000 or more than 120,000 public chains, plus five repertoires with anomalous nucleotide sharing, were excluded from co-occurrence clustering. This is the immuneACCESS table as TCRdb keeps it, with only in-frame sequences that have V and J called. A part of the clones is gone; compared with another copy, unresolved V genes explain less than half, and the rest is unexplained. D and trimming were read from the DNA, whereas the V and J calls and clone size are those reported in that table. The sample table contains roughly 150,000 clones; only one count was recorded for 70% to 90% of them. Of the sample, about 2.7% falls within the top ten clones.

The V and J segments used are TRBV7-8 and TRBJ1-2; 10 of the junction bases match TRBD1. The TCR sequence derives from a man in his thirties or forties in good health and CMV-seropositive. The sequenced sample consisted of PBMCs. Here is the DNA: TGTGCCAGCAGCTTATTGACAGGGGGCAATGGCTACACCTTC. Its product reads: CASSLLTGGNGYTF.